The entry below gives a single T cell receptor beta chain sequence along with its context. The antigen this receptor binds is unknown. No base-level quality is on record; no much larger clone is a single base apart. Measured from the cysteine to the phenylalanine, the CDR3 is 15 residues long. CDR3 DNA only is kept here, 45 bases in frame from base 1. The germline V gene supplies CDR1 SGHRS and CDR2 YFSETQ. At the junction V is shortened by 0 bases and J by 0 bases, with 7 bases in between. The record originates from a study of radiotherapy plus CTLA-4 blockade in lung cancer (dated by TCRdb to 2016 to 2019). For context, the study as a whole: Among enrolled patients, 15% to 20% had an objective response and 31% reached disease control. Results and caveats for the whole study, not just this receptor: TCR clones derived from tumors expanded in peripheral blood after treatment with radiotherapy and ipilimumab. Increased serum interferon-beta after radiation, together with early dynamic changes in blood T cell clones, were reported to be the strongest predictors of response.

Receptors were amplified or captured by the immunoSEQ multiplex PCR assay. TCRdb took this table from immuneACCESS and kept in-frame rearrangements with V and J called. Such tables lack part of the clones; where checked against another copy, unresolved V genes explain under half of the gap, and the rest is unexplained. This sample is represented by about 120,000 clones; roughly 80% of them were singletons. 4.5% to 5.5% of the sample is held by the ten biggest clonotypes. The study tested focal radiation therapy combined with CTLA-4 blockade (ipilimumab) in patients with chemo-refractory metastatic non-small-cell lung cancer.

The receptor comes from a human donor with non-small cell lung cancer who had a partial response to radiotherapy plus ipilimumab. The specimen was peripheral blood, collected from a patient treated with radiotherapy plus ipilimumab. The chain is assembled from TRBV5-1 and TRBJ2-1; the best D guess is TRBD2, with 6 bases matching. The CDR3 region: CASSLDGSSYNEQFF. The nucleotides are TGCGCCAGCAGCTTGGACGGGAGCTCCTACAATGAGCAGTTCTTC.